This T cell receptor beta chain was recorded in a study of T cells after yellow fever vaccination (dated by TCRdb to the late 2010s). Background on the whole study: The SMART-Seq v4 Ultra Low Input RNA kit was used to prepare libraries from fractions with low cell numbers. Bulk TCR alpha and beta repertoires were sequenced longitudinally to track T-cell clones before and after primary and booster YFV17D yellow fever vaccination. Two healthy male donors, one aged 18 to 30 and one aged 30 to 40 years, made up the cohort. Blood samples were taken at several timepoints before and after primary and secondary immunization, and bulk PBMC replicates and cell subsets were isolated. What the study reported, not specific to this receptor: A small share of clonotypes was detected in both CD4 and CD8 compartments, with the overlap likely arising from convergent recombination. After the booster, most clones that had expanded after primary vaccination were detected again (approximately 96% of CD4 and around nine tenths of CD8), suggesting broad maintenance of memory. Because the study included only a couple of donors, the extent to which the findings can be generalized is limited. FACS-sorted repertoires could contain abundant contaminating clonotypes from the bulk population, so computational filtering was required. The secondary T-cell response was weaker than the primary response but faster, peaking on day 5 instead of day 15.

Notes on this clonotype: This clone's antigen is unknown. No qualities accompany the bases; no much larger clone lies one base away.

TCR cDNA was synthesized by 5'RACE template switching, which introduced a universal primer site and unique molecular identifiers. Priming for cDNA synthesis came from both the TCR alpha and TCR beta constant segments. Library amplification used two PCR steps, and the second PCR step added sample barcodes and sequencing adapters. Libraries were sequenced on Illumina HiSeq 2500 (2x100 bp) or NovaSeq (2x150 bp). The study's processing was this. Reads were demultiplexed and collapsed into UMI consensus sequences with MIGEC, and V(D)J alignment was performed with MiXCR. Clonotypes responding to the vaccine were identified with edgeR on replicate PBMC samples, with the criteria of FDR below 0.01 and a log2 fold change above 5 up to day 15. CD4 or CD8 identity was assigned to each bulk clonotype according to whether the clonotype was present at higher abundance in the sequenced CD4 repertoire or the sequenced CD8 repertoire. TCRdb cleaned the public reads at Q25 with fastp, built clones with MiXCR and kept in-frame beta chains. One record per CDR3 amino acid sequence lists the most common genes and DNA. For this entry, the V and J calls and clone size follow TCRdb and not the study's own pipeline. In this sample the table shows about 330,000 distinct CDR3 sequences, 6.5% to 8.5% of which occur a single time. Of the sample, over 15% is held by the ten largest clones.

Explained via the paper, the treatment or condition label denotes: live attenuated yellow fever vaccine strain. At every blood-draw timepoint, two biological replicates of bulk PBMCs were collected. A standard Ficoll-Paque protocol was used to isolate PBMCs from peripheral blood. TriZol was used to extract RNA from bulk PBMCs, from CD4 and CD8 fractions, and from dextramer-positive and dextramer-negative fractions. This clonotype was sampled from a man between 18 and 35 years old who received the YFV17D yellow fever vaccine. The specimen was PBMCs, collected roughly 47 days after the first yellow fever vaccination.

This receptor has the CDR3 CSARDNGGRETVVTNYGYTF. The DNA reads as follows: TGCAGTGCTAGAGATAACGGTGGCAGGGAAACCGTTGTTACTAACTATGGCTACACCTTC. This chain is built from TRBV20-1 and TRBJ1-2; TRBD1 is a weak D gene call, 5 bases matching. CDR1 and CDR2 (DFQATT, SNEGSKA) derive from the germline V gene (reference sequence). V is clipped by 0 bases and J by 0 bases, and the sequence between their germline boundaries is 26 bases long. The CDR3, from cysteine to phenylalanine, totals 20 residues. Only the CDR3 portion is preserved as DNA: 60 bases, with reading frame beginning at the first base.